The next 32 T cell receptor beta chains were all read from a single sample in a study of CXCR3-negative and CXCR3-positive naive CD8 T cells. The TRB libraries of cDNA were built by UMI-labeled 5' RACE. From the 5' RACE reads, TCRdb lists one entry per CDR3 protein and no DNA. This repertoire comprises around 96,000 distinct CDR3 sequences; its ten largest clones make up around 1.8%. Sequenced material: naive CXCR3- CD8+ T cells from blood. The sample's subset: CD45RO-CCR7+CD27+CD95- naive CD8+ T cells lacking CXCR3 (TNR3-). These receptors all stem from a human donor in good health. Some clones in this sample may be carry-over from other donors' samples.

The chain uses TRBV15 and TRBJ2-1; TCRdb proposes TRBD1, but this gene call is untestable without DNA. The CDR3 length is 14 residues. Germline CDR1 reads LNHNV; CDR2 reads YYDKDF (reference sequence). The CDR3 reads CATSRVTGRSEQFF.

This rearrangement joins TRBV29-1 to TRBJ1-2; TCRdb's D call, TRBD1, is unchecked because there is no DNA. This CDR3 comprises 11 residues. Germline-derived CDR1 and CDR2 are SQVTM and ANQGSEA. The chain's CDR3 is CSVVTGTGYTF.

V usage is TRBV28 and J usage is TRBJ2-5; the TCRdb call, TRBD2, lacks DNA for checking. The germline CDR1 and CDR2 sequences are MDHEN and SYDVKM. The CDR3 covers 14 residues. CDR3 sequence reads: CASSLFAGQETQYF.

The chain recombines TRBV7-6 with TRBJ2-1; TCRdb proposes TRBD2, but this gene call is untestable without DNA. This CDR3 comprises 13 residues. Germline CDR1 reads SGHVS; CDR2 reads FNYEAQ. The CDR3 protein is CASSSGRYNEQFF.

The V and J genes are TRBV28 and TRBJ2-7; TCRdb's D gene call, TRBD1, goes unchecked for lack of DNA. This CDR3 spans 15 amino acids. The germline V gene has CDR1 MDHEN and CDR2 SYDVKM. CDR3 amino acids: CASSHRGTGSYEQYF.

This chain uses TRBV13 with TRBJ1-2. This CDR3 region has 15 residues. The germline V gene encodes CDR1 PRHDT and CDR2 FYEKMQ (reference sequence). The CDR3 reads CASSQAPGGVYGYTF.

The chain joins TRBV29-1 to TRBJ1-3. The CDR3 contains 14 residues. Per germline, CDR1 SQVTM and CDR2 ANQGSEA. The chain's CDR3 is CSVEQDLSGNTIYF.

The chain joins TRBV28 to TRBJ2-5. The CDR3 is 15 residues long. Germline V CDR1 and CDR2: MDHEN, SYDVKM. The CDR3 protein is CASSDRMRGQETQYF.

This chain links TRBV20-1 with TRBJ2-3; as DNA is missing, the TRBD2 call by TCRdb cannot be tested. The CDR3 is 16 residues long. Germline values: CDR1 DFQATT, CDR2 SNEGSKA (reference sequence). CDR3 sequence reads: CSASEDWITSTDTQCF.

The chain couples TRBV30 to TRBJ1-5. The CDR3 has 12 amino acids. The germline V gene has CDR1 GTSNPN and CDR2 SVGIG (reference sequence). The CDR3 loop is CAWSAANQPQHF.

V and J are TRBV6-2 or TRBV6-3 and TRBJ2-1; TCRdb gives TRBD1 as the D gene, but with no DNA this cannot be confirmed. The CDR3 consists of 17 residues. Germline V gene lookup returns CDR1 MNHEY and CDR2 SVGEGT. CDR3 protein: CASSYTQDRGTVNEQFF.

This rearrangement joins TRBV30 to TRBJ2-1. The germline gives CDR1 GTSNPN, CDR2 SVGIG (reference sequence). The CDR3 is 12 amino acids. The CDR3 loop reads CAWSNSYNEQFF.

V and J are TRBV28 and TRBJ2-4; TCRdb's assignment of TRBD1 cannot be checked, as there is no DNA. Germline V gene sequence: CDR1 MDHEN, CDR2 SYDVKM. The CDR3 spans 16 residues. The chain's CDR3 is CASSPRTDSAKNIQYF. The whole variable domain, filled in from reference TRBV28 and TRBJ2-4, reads DVKVTQSSRYLVKRTGEKVFLECVQDMDHENMFWYRQDPGLGLRLIYFSYDVKMKEKGDIPEGYSVSREKKERFSLILESASTNQTSMYLCASSPRTDSAKNIQYFGAGTRLSVL.

The CDR3 is CASSESQNYGYTF. The chain carries TRBV10-1 and TRBJ1-2. CDR1 is WNHNN and CDR2 is SYGVQD in the germline V gene (reference sequence). The CDR3 has 13 amino acids.

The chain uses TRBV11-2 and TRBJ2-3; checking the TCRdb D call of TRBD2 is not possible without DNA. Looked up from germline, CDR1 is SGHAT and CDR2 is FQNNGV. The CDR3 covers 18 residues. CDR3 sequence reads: CASSEPQPGLAATDTQYF.

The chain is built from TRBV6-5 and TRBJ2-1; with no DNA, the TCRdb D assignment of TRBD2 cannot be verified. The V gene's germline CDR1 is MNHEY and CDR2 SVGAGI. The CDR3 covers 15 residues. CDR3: CASSPGTGAYNEQFF.

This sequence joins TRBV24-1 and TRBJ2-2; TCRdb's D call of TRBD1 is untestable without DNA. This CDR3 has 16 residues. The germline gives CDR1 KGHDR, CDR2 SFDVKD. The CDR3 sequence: CATSDTTGLNTGELFF.

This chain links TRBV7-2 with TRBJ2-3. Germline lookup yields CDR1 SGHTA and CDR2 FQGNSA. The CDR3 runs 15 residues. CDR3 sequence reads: CASSLMLVGTDTQYF.

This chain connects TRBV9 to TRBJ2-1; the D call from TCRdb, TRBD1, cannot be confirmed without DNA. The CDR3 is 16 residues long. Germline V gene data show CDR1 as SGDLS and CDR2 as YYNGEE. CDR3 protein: CASSVDRKSSYNEQFF.

This CDR3 reads CASGRDSTVNEQFF. This chain joins TRBV2 and TRBJ2-1; TCRdb returns TRBD2, unconfirmable since there is no DNA. CDR1 is SNHLY and CDR2 is FYNNEI in the germline V gene. CDR3 length: 14 residues.

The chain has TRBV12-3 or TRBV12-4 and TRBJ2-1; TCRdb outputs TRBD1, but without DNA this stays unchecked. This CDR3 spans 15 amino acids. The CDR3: CASSLAGGHYNEQFF.

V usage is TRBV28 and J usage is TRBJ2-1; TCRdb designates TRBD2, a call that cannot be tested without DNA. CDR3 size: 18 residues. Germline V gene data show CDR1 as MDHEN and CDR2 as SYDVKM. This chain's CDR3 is CASSSSSGGSLSYNEQFF.

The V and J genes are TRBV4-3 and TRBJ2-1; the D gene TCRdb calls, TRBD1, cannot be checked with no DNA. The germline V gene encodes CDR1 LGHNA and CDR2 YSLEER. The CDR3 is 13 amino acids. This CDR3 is CASSQGPPREQFF.

The CDR3 is CASSFGETGELFF. The chain uses TRBV7-6 and TRBJ2-2. Germline assignment: CDR1 SGHVS and CDR2 FNYEAQ. The CDR3 runs 13 residues.

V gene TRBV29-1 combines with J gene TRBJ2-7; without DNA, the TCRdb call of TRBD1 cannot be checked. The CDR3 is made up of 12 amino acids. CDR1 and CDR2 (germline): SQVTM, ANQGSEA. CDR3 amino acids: CSVQGDSYEQYF.

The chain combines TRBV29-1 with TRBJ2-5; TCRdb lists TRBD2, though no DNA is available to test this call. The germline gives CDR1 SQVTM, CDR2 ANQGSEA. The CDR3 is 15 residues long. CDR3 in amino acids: CSVPLAGAVIETQYF.

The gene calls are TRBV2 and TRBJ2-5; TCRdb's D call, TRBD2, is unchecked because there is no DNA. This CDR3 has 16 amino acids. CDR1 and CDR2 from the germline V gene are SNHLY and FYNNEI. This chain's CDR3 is CASSEFGGFISETQYF.

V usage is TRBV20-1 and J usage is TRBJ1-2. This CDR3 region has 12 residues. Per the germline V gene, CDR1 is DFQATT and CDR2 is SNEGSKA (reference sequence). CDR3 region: CSAREEYYGYTF.

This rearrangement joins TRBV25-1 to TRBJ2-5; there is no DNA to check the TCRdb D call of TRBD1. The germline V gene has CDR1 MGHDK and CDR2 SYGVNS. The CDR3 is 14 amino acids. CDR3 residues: CASSSRGPQVPQYF.

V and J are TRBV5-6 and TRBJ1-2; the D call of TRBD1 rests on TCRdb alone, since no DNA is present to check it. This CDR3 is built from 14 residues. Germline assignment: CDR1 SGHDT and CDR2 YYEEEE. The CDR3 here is CASSLPTGNSGYTF. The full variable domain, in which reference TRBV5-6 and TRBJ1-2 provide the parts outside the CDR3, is DAGVTQSPTHLIKTRGQQVTLRCSPKSGHDTVSWYQQALGQGPQFIFQYYEEEERQRGNFPDRFSGHQFPNYSSELNVNALLLGDSALYLCASSLPTGNSGYTFGSGTRLTVV.

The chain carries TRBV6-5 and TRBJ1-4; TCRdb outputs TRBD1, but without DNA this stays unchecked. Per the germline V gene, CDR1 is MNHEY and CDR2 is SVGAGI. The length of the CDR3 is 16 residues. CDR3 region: CASSYGSGQTNEKLFF.

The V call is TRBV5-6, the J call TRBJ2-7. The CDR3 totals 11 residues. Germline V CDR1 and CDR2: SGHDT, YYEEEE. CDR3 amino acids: CASSAIYEQYF.